This TCR beta chain was profiled in a study of blood T cells in healthy people across ages (dated by TCRdb to between 2015 and 2017). About the investigation overall: Template switching captured roughly one uniquely barcoded TCR beta cDNA molecule per two T cells in model experiments. Using deep sequencing normalized with unique cDNA molecular identifiers, the study measured how TCR beta repertoire diversity changes with age. Donors were grouped into four age groups: young (average approximately 16 years), middle-aged (about 38), aged (around 60) and long-lived (roughly 80). To avoid experimental bias, donors of different ages were spread randomly across the sequencing lanes. For two donors (one aged 18 to 30 and one aged 80 or older), the study analyzed two additional independent replicas of 1 million unique cDNA reads from the same blood draw. Points the paper makes about the study in general: Total diversity estimates from one million sequenced T cells were considered lower bounds and underestimates. The long-lived group showed more naive CD4+ T cells, fewer expanded clones and increased TCR diversity than the aged group, suggesting age selection. A strong correlation was found between observed TCR beta diversity and the percentage of naive T cells measured by flow cytometry. Bulk unsorted PBMC profiling prevented conclusive comparison of naive and antigen-experienced compartments. As age increased, observed TCR beta diversity per million T cells dropped in a roughly linear way, and a significant reduction was already evident by age 40. The CMV infection status of donors was not known, potentially confounding age-related changes in expanded clonotypes.

About this clonotype itself: Its antigen target is currently unknown. Within one base of it there is no much larger clone, and no base qualities were kept.

The library was produced with 5' RACE. Sequenced on an Illumina HiSeq 2500. The second PCR ran for about 6 to 11 cycles and used a J-beta primer mix along with a sample-barcoded 5' primer. Each TCR beta cDNA molecule received a unique molecular identifier from a template-switch 5' adaptor carrying 12 random nucleotides. Each sample yielded at least 3 million CDR3-containing paired-end reads. First-strand cDNA was synthesized from all RNA with the Mint cDNA synthesis kit, primed by a TRBC-specific oligonucleotide. Following uracil-DNA glycosylase treatment, all cDNA underwent a first 18-cycle PCR with the universal primers M1SS and BC2_uni_R. The published analysis was carried out like this. For normalization, 1 million high-quality reads were randomly selected from each sample, with every read carrying a distinct molecular identifier. Reads with shared molecular identifiers were discarded instead of being binned into consensus sequences. MiTCR, set to a Q25 quality threshold and the strictest error-elimination algorithm, was used for CDR3 identification, clonotype clustering and error correction. A nonparametric unseen species model with Euler transformation was used to estimate lower-bound total TCR beta diversity. TCRdb applied fastp at Q25 and MiXCR to the public reads, then kept only in-frame beta chains. Each record represents a unique CDR3 protein, reported with the most common genes and DNA among its rows. What appears here as the V and J calls and clone size reflects TCRdb's work, not the paper's. The sample table lists almost 800,000 distinct CDR3 sequences, nearly 60% of them with a count of one. Approximately 23% of the sample is in the top ten clones.

V is pared back by 0 bases and J by 7 bases, with 9 bases lying between the germline termini. For CDR1 and CDR2, the germline V gene lists LGHNA and YNFKEQ. The CDR3 covers 13 residues, taking in both the cysteine and the phenylalanine. The entry retains the CDR3 DNA only, 39 bases that are in frame from base 1. The donors were under 40 Caucasian individuals from Russia, aged 6 to 90 years, who were systemically healthy. Ten milliliters of peripheral blood were drawn from each donor into EDTA-treated Vacutainer tubes. Ficoll-Paque density-gradient centrifugation was used to isolate PBMCs, with at least 7 million per sample. Total RNA, at least 5 micrograms per sample, was extracted from PBMCs with Trizol reagent. For every donor, flow cytometry on a PBMC aliquot measured the percentage of naive CD45RAhigh/CD27high T cells.

The chain employs TRBV4-2 and TRBJ1-2; the D gene assignment is ambiguous. The sample was blood. The TCR sequence derives from a man aged 25-45 years in good health. The bases read TGTGCCAGCAGCCAAGACGGTCCCTTTGGCTACACCTTC. Its protein is CASSQDGPFGYTF.